A selection of T cell receptor beta chains follows, all from one sample in a study of blood T cell repertoires in COVID-19. Profiled with immunoSEQ multiplex PCR; TCRdb holds only in-frame clones, not every one. The profile shows approximately 180,000 clones, nearly 90% of them singletons. Sequenced: peripheral blood. These receptors came from a man aged 55 to 70 with active or convalescent COVID-19. Each CDR3 is given with its conserved first and last residue. Where a row states a size, it is once, few, many or the class of an expanded clone; other rows omit it.

j_call	clone_size	v_call	cdr3_aa
TRBJ2-5	few	TRBV27	CASSFAGEGETQYF
TRBJ1-1	NA	TRBV20-1	CSASNPSGENTEAFF
TRBJ2-2	NA	TRBV5-1	CARSGGGARAGELFF
TRBJ1-3	NA	TRBV18	CASSPTPAPAGNTIYF
TRBJ2-3	NA	TRBV30	CAWSGLAGRTDTQYF
TRBJ2-1	NA	TRBV3-1/TRBV3-2	CASSQGGGFNEQFF
TRBJ2-2	NA	TRBV7-3	CASSTTGTGDTGELFF
TRBJ1-6	NA	TRBV27	CASSFERRETVASPLHF
TRBJ1-6	NA	TRBV2	CASSQGNNSPLHF
TRBJ2-5	NA	TRBV7-9	CASSRRTGETQYF
TRBJ1-4	NA	TRBV7-9	CASSLEAGPREKLFF
TRBJ2-7	NA	TRBV6-2/TRBV6-3	CASSYSGGSYEQYF
TRBJ1-1	NA	TRBV2	CASSEPRVKNTEAFF
TRBJ1-2	NA	TRBV7-9	CASSLLYGYTF
TRBJ2-7	few	TRBV3-1/TRBV3-2	CASSRDRAQGEQYF
TRBJ2-1	NA	TRBV19	CASSIDRGYNEQFF